The 8 T cell receptor beta chains below all came from one sample that was sequenced in a study of identical twins. TCRdb processed the 5' RACE reads anew with MiXCR; each CDR3 protein has one entry. The profile shows about 890,000 distinct CDR3 sequences, around an eighth of them singletons. The sample was also linked to a second study, of yellow fever vaccine responses in identical twins.

The sample comprised PBMCs. All receptors derive from a woman aged 18-29 years in good health.

Ten or more counts support this clonotype. The CDR3 region is CASSFIGIAGAYNEQFF. For the CDR3, the DNA is TGCGCCAGCAGCTTCATCGGTATAGCGGGTGCATACAATGAGCAGTTCTTC. The V call is TRBV5-1, the J call TRBJ2-1, with 7 bases fitting TRBD2. Trimming took 2 bases from V and 4 from J; bases not matched to a gene: 12. Germline V gene lookup returns CDR1 SGHRS and CDR2 YFSETQ. The CDR3 has 17 residues. Full variable domain (missing parts from reference TRBV5-1 and TRBJ2-1): KAGVTQTPRYLIKTRGQQVTLSCSPISGHRSVSWYQQTPGQGLQFLFEYFSETQRNKGNFPGRFSGRQFSNSRSEMNVSTLELGDSALYLCASSFIGIAGAYNEQFFGPGTRLTVL.

This clonotype has more than one count but fewer than ten. Mismatch with germline at one junction end may stem from a read error. The chain employs TRBV20-1 and TRBJ2-6, with a possible D match to TRBD1 (6 bases). The CDR3 contains 18 residues. CDR1 and CDR2 from the germline V gene are DFQATT and SNEGSKA (reference sequence). CDR3 DNA sequence: TGCAGTGCTAAAAAGGTGCAGGGGAGTTCCCCTGGGGCCAACCTCCTGACTTTC. It codes for CSAKKVQGSSPGANLLTF.

The chain joins TRBV2 to TRBJ2-1; 8 bases fit TRBD1. Germline assignment: CDR1 SNHLY and CDR2 FYNNEI. The CDR3 length is 16 residues. The V segment lost 3 bases and the J segment 3 bases; nucleotides outside the gene matches: 7. DNA of the CDR3: TGTGCCAGCAGTGAGTCCGAGGACAGGGTCTACAATGAGCAGTTCTTC. Protein sequence: CASSESEDRVYNEQFF. The full variable domain, with the rest looked up from reference TRBV2 and TRBJ2-1, is EPEVTQTPSHQVTQMGQEVILRCVPISNHLYFYWYRQILGQKVEFLVSFYNNEISEKSEIFDDQFSVERPDGSNFTLKIRSTKLEDSAMYFCASSESEDRVYNEQFFGPGTRLTVL.

There are a few counts of this clonotype. The J gene is TRBJ2-1, the V gene TRBV29-1; D gene uncertain. V lost 4 bases, J lost 4 bases, and 8 bases lay in between. This CDR3 is 12 amino acids long. The V gene's germline CDR1 is SQVTM and CDR2 ANQGSEA. The CDR3 DNA is TGCAGCGTTGGGGCTAGGTACAATGAGCAGTTCTTC. Residues: CSVGARYNEQFF.

This clonotype was found a few times. The chain uses TRBV9 and TRBJ2-1, with TRBD2 matching 10 bases. The J segment lost 8 bases and the V segment lost 4 bases, leaving 6 bases of the junction unmatched. The CDR3 runs 14 residues. Germline loops: CDR1 SGDLS, CDR2 YYNGEE. The CDR3 loop reads CASSSGTSEDEQFF. The DNA for the CDR3 is TGTGCCAGCAGCTCCGGGACTAGCGAGGATGAGCAGTTCTTC.

Only a few counts were recorded for this clonotype. The genes are TRBV6-5 and TRBJ2-2, with D possibly called TRBD1 or TRBD2 (6 bases each). The length of the CDR3 is 16 residues. V was shortened by 4 bases and J by 1 base, with 13 bases between the two germline ends. The germline CDR1 and CDR2 sequences are MNHEY and SVGAGI. CDR3 in amino acids: CASSSGGGWNTGELFF. DNA of the CDR3: TGTGCCAGCAGTTCCGGAGGGGGTTGGAACACCGGGGAGCTGTTTTTT.

This clonotype was seen a few times. The rearrangement joins TRBV15 to TRBJ2-5; TRBD2 matches 7 bases. The CDR3 is 17 residues long. Germline CDR1 reads LNHNV; CDR2 reads YYDKDF (reference sequence). V was clipped by 4 bases and J by 2 bases; unmatched bases: 13. CDR3 loop: CATSNPLKIAGQETQYF. The CDR3, as DNA: TGTGCCACCAGCAACCCGTTGAAGATAGCGGGTCAAGAGACCCAGTACTTC.

This clonotype has more than one count but fewer than ten. This chain joins TRBV2 and TRBJ1-2; D is unresolved. Trimming pared 3 bases from V and 2 bases from J, leaving 7 bases between. This CDR3 has 13 amino acids. The germline CDR1 and CDR2 sequences are SNHLY and FYNNEI. CDR3 loop: CASSEMDNYGYTF. DNA of the CDR3: TGTGCCAGCAGTGAGATGGACAACTATGGCTACACCTTC.